The rows below give T cell receptor beta chains drawn from one sample of a study of blood T cell repertoires in COVID-19. Clones were sequenced by immunoSEQ multiplex PCR, and TCRdb holds only the in-frame ones, with some missing. The sample records over 40,000 clones, over 80% being singletons. Sequencing used peripheral blood. The receptor source for this set is a human donor in a cohort sampled during active COVID-19. Each CDR3 is given with its conserved first and last residue.

J,V,CDR3
TRBJ2-2,TRBV19,CASSIFLGGTGELFF
TRBJ2-2,TRBV25-1,CASSESPTGPGELFF
TRBJ1-1,TRBV5-1,CASSLAPGQGWNTEAFF
TRBJ1-1,TRBV5-4,CASSKDRVNTEAFF
TRBJ1-4,TRBV7-9,CASSLRQWWETGVEKLFF
TRBJ2-6,TRBV2,CASSVGGKAGANVLTF
TRBJ2-7,TRBV12-3/TRBV12-4,CASSLWRGDEQYF
TRBJ1-2,TRBV12-3/TRBV12-4,CASRPSGSYGYTF
TRBJ2-3,TRBV27,CASSLLVAGRTDTQYF
TRBJ1-5,TRBV27,CASSLQNNQPQHF
TRBJ2-5,TRBV18,CASSLGQGETQYF